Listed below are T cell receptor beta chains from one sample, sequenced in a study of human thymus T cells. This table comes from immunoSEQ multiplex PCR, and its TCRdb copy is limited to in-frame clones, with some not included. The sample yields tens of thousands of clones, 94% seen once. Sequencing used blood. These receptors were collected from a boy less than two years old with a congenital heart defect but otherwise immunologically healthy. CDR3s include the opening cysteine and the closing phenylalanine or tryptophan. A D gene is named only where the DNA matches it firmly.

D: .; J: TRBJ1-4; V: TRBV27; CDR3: CASSSHKNEKLFF
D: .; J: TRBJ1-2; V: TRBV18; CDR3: CASSPGVADYGYTF
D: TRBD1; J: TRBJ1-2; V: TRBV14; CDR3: CASSRDRGQDYGYTF
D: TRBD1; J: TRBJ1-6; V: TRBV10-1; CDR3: CASSEPLMDDGTANSPLHF
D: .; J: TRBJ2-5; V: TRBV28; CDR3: CASSQYEEETQYF
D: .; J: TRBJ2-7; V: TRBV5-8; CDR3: CASSFPAILYEQYF
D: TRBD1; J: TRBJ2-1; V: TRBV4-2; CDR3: CASSQDLSGTDNEQFF
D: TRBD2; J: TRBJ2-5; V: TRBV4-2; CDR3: CASSQVASGGEEETQYF
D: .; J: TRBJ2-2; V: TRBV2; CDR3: CASRDGELFF
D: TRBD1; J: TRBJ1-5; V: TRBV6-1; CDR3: CASSETTGRPNQPQHF
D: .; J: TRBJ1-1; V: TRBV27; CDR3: CASSLGGNTEAFF
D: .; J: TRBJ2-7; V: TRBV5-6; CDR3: CASSLAGGLPYEQYF
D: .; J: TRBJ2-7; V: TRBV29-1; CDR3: CSVTKGGSLYEQYF
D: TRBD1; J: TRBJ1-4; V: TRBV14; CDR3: CASSGDSGNEKLFF
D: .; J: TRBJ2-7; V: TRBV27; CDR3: CASSPSRGGYAQYF
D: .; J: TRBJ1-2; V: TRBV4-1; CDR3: CASSQVRGANYGYTF
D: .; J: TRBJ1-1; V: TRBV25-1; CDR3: CASSEWDVLEAFF
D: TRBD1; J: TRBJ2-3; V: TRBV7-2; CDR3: CASSFRQGWTDTQYF
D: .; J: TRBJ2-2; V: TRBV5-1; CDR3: CASSLGRGGTGELFF
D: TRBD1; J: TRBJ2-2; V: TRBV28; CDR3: CASSFGTGDGELFF
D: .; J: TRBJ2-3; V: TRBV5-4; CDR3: CASSLTGDASTDTQYF
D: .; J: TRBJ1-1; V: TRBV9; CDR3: CASSPIPERDTEAFF
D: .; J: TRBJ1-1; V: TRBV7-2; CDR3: CASSLAGKRGTEAFF
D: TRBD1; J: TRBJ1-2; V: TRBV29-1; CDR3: CSVDKGQRNGYTF
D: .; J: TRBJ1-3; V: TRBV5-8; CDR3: CASSLFGEDTIYF
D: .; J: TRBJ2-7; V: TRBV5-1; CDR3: CASSLALRQGGYEQYF
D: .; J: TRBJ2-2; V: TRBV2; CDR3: CASSVSRGSNTGELFF
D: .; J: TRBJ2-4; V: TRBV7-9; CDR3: CASSLGGSKNIQYF
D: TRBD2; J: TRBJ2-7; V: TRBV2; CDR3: CASSDISGRGTEQYF
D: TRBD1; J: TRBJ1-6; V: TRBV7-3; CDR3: CASSLRQGAAIRSPLHF
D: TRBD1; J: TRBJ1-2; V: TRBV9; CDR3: CASSYSGTGGIGGYTF
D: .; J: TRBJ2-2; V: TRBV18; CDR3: CASSPRLENTGELFF
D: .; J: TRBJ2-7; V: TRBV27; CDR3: CASSPGLGSYEQYF
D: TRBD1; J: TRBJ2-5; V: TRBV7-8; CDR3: CASSLEGQGWETQYF
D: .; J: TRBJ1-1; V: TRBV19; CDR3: CASHLVGDANTEAFF
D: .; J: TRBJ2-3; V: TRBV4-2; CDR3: CASSQKGGLTSTDTQYF
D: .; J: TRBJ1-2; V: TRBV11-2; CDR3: CASSLAPGGHNYGYTF
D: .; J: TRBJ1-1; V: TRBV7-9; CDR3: CASSQAGPSTEAFF
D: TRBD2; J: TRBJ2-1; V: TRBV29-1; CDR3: CSGRTSAYNEQFF
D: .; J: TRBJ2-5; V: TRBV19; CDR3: CASSASGQETQYF
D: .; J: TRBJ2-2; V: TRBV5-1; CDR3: CASRHPAGELFF
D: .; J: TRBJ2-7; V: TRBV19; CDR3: CASSIVGTLGTEQYF
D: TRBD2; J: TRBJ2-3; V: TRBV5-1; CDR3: CASSLGTSGTDTQYF
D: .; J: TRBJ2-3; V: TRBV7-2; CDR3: CASSLRRTSTDTQYF
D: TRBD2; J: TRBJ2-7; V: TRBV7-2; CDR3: CASSLVGGGTVTYEQYF
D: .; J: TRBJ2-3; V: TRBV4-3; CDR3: CASSRADELTDTQYF
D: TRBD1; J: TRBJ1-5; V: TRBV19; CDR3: CASSIPTGSQPQHF
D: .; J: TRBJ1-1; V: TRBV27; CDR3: CASSDRRDTEAFF
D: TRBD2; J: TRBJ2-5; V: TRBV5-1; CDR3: CASSLAGLAGGETQYF
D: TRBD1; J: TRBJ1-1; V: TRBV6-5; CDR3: CASIGQGTNEAFF
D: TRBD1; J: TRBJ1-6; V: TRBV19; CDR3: CASSTFPVTGGSPLHF
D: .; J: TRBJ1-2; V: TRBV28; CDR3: CASSSPGHHSNYGYTF